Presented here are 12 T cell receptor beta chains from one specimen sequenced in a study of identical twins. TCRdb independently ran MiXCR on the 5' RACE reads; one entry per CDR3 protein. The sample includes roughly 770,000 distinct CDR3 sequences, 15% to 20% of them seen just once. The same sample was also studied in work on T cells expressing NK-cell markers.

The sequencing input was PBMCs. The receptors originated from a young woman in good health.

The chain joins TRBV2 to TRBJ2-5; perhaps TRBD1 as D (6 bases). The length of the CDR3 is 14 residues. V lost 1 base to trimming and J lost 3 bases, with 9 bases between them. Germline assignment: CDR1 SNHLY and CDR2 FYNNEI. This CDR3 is CASSEGRGKETQYF. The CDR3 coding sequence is TGTGCCAGCAGTGAAGGAAGGGGGAAAGAGACCCAGTACTTC.

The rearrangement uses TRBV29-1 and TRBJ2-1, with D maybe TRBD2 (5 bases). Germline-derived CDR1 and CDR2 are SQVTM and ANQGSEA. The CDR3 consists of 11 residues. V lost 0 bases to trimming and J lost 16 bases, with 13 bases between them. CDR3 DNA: TGCAGCGTTGAAGATCCCCGGGAATACTTCTTC. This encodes CSVEDPREYFF.

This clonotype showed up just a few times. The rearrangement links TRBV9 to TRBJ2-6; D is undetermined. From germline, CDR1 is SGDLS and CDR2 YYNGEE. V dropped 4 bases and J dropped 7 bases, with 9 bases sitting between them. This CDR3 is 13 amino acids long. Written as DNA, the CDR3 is TGTGCCAGCAGCAACGACGGCGCCAACGTCCTGACTTTC. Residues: CASSNDGANVLTF.

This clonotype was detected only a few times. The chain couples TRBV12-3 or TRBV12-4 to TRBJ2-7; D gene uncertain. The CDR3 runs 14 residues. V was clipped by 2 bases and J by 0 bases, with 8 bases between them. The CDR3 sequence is CASSLNWGSYEQYF. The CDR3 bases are TGTGCCAGCAGTTTAAACTGGGGCTCCTACGAGCAGTACTTC.

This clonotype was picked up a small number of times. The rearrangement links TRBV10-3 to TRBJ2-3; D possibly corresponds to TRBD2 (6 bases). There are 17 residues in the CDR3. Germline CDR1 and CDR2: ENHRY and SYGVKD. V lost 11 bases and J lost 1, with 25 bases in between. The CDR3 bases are TGTGCCTCATCAAGAAGCAGTGCGGGGCCTCGCACAGATACGCAGTATTTT. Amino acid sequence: CASSRSSAGPRTDTQYF.

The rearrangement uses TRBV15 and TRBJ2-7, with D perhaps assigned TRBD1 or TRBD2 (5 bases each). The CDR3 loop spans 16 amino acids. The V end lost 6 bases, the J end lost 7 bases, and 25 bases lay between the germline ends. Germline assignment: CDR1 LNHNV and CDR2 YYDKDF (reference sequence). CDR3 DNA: TGTGCCACCAGAGGACATCTCGACACCTCGGGAAGGGAGCAGTACTTC. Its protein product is CATRGHLDTSGREQYF.

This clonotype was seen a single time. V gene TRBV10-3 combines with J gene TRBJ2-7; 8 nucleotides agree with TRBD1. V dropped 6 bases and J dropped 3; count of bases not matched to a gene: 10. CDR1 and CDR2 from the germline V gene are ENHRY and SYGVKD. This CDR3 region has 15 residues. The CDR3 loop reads CAISGAGTGRYEQYF. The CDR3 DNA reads TGTGCCATCAGCGGCGCCGGGACAGGTCGCTACGAGCAGTACTTC.

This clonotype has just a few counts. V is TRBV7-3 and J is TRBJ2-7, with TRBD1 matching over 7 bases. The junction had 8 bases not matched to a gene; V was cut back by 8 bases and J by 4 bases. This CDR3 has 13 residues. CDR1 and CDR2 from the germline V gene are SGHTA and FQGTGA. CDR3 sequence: CASARGQSYEQYF. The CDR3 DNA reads TGTGCCAGCGCTAGGGGACAGAGTTACGAGCAGTACTTC. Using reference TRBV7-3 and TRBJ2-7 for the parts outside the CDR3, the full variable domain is GAGVSQTPSNKVTEKGKYVELRCDPISGHTALYWYRQSLGQGPEFLIYFQGTGAADDSGLPNDRFFAVRPEGSVSTLKIQRTERGDSAVYLCASARGQSYEQYFGPGTRLTVT.

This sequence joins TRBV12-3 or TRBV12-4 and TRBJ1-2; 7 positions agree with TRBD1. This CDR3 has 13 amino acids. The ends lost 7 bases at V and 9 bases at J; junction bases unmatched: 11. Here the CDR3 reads CASTPGQRTRYTF. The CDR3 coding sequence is TGTGCCAGCACCCCGGGACAGCGAACACGCTACACCTTC.

This CDR3 is CSGQRESSYNEQFF. The CDR3 nucleotides are TGCAGCGGCCAACGGGAGAGCTCCTACAATGAGCAGTTCTTC. This rearrangement joins TRBV29-1 to TRBJ2-1; D possibly corresponds to TRBD2 (6 bases). This CDR3 contains 14 residues. Trimming removed 7 bases from V and 0 bases from J, with 13 bases in between. The germline CDR1 and CDR2 sequences are SQVTM and ANQGSEA.

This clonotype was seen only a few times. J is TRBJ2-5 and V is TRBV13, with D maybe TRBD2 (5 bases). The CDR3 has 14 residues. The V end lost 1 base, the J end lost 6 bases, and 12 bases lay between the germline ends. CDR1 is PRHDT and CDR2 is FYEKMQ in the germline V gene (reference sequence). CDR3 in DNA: TGTGCCAGCAGCTTAGTTGGACTTTCGAAGACCCAGTACTTC. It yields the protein CASSLVGLSKTQYF. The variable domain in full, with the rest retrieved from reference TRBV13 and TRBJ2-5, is AAGVIQSPRHLIKEKRETATLKCYPIPRHDTVYWYQQGPGQDPQFLISFYEKMQSDKGSIPDRFSAQQFSDYHSELNMSSLELGDSALYFCASSLVGLSKTQYFGPGTRLLVL.

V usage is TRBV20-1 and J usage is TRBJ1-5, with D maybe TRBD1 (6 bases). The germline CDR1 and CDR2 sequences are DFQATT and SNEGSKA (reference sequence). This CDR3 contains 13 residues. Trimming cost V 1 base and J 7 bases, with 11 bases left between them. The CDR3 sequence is CSARALGGQPQHF. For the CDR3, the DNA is TGCAGTGCTAGAGCCCTCGGGGGCCAGCCCCAGCATTTT.